These 24 T cell receptor beta chains originate from one sample sequenced in a study of naive and memory T cell subsets. Both TRBC1 and TRBC2 were covered by a beta constant-region primer of two equimolar oligonucleotides. TCRdb redid the calling of the UMI-ligation and nested PCR reads with MiXCR, one entry per CDR3 protein. The sample shows around 90,000 distinct CDR3 sequences, 7% to 8% of them seen only once. Sequenced: central memory CD4+ T cells from blood. These receptors were obtained from a human donor in good health.

The table lists this clonotype with many counts. The genes are TRBV7-2 and TRBJ2-2, with D perhaps being TRBD1 or TRBD2 (5 bases each). Deletions cut 1 base from V and 3 bases from J, with 15 bases between. Germline CDR1 and CDR2: SGHTA and FQGNSA. The CDR3 has 17 residues. The CDR3: CASSLVYRGPDTGELFF. CDR3 sequence (DNA): TGTGCCAGCAGCTTAGTCTATCGGGGCCCGGACACCGGGGAGCTGTTTTTT.

This clonotype was recorded at least ten times. The rearrangement joins TRBV7-6 to TRBJ2-5; maybe TRBD1 (6 bases). V lost 6 bases to trimming and J lost 5 bases, with 16 bases between them. This CDR3 has 14 residues. The germline CDR1 and CDR2 sequences are SGHVS and FNYEAQ. The CDR3 region has the DNA TGTGCCAGCAGTTTACCACAGGGTTGGGAGACCCAGTACTTC. This codes for CASSLPQGWETQYF.

This clonotype was detected ten times or more. The CDR3 is CSAVGLAGGYEQYF. CDR3 bases: TGCAGTGCTGTAGGACTAGCGGGAGGGTACGAGCAGTACTTC. The chain has TRBV20-1 and TRBJ2-7; the match to TRBD2 covers 15 bases. The germline V gene has CDR1 DFQATT and CDR2 SNEGSKA (reference sequence). The CDR3 is 14 amino acids. The ends lost 5 bases at V and 4 bases at J; junction bases unmatched: 3.

This clonotype was detected ten times or more. The chain joins TRBV12-3 or TRBV12-4 to TRBJ2-7; D might be TRBD1 (6 bases). The CDR3 consists of 14 residues. Trimming removed 0 bases from V and 6 bases from J, with 12 bases in between. For the CDR3, the DNA is TGTGCCAGCAGTTTAGCACAGGGCGGATTCGAGCAGTACTTC. Its protein is CASSLAQGGFEQYF.

The table lists this clonotype with many counts. V usage is TRBV28 and J usage is TRBJ2-7; 8 bases are shared with TRBD1. Trimming at V came to 5 bases and at J to 2 bases, leaving 8 bases not matched to a gene. The CDR3 contains 15 residues. Germline V CDR1 and CDR2: MDHEN, SYDVKM. The CDR3 DNA reads as TGTGCCAGCAGTGCTCCGGGACAGGCGACCTACGAGCAGTACTTC. Translation gives CASSAPGQATYEQYF.

As for this clonotype: Given a much more abundant clone one base away, this may be a read error. V usage is TRBV24-1 and J usage is TRBJ1-2; D possibly corresponds to TRBD1 (5 bases). Germline V lookup: CDR1 KGHDR, CDR2 SFDVKD. The CDR3 has 14 amino acids. V gave up 4 bases and J gave up 3 bases, with 11 bases separating them. The CDR3 bases are TGTGCCACCAGTGACGTCGGGGGGGACTATGGCTACACCTTC. Translating it yields CATSDVGGDYGYTF.

This clonotype appeared a few times. This sequence joins TRBV24-1 and TRBJ2-3; 10 nucleotides match TRBD2. Germline CDR1 is KGHDR and CDR2 is SFDVKD. Unmatched junction bases numbered 14, after V lost 9 bases and J lost 6 bases. The CDR3 extends over 16 amino acids. CDR3 DNA: TGTGCCACCGGTTTCGGGCTAGCGGGAGCCGGCGATACGCAGTATTTT. Translation: CATGFGLAGAGDTQYF.

The V call is TRBV28, the J call TRBJ2-7; 9 nucleotides line up with TRBD1. Losses at the gene ends were 3 bases for V and 9 bases for J; bases not matched to a gene: 12. The CDR3 sequence is 15 residues long. Germline CDR1 MDHEN, CDR2 SYDVKM. CDR3 sequence (DNA): TGTGCCAGCAGTTTTTCCGGGACAGGGAGTTCGGGGCAGTACTTC. Its protein product is CASSFSGTGSSGQYF.

This clonotype came up a few times. The V call is TRBV20-1, the J call TRBJ2-2; possible D gene TRBD2, 5 bases. CDR3 size: 15 residues. V lost 1 base and J lost 6, with 15 bases in between. CDR1 DFQATT and CDR2 SNEGSKA come from the germline V gene (reference sequence). CDR3 amino acids: CSARGARLAAGELFF. CDR3 in DNA: TGCAGTGCTAGAGGGGCTAGGCTAGCCGCCGGGGAGCTGTTTTTT.

The CDR3 coding sequence is TGTGCCAGCAGCTCGCAGCCCGCGAATGGCTACACCTTC. Translation: CASSSQPANGYTF. The rearrangement uses TRBV7-2 and TRBJ1-2; no firm D call. V was clipped by 4 bases and J by 6 bases, with 12 bases between them. This CDR3 contains 13 residues. From germline, CDR1 is SGHTA and CDR2 FQGNSA.

This clonotype has at least ten counts. This chain joins TRBV5-6 and TRBJ2-2; tentatively, D is TRBD2 (6 bases). The V and J ends lost 2 bases and 0 bases respectively, with 11 bases between them. Per germline, CDR1 SGHDT and CDR2 YYEEEE. This CDR3 has 16 amino acids. This chain's CDR3 is CASSLMGLTNTGELFF. The CDR3 bases are TGTGCCAGCAGCTTAATGGGACTGACGAACACCGGGGAGCTGTTTTTT.

The chain employs TRBV10-3 and TRBJ2-3; D gene uncertain. The germline CDR1 and CDR2 sequences are ENHRY and SYGVKD. The CDR3 loop spans 13 amino acids. Trimming took off 6 bases at V and 4 bases at J, with 11 bases between the two ends. CDR3: CAIRGESADTQYF. CDR3 DNA sequence: TGTGCCATCAGAGGTGAAAGCGCAGATACGCAGTATTTT.

This chain joins TRBV28 and TRBJ1-5; perhaps TRBD1 as D (5 bases). CDR1 and CDR2 from the germline V gene are MDHEN and SYDVKM. This CDR3 spans 16 amino acids. In DNA, the CDR3 is TGTGGCAGTCTCGATAGTTGGGGGGGTGGCAATCAGCCCCAGCATTTT. As protein: CGSLDSWGGGNQPQHF.

This clonotype was detected ten times or more. This sequence joins TRBV3-1 and TRBJ1-6; D is undetermined. V lost 1 base and J lost 7, with 14 bases in between. The CDR3 has 16 residues. Germline lookup yields CDR1 LGHDT and CDR2 YNNKEL (reference sequence). In nucleotides, the CDR3 is TGTGCCAGCAGCCAAGGAGGTCCTAGCGGGAATTCACCCCTCCACTTT. Its translation: CASSQGGPSGNSPLHF.

This clonotype was counted between two and nine times. The CDR3 here is CASSLVDANIQYF. In DNA, the CDR3 is TGCGCCAGCAGCTTGGTGGACGCGAACATTCAGTACTTC. The V and J genes are TRBV5-1 and TRBJ2-4; D is uncertain. Trimming removed 0 bases at V and 7 bases at J, with 8 bases between. This CDR3 has 13 amino acids. Germline V lookup: CDR1 SGHRS, CDR2 YFSETQ. The whole variable domain, remainder taken from reference TRBV5-1 and TRBJ2-4, is KAGVTQTPRYLIKTRGQQVTLSCSPISGHRSVSWYQQTPGQGLQFLFEYFSETQRNKGNFPGRFSGRQFSNSRSEMNVSTLELGDSALYLCASSLVDANIQYFGAGTRLSVL.

The sample holds many counts of this clonotype. The chain uses TRBV7-2 and TRBJ2-5; no definite D call. Deletions cut 4 bases from V and 3 bases from J, with 6 bases between. Germline CDR1 reads SGHTA; CDR2 reads FQGNSA. The CDR3 has 12 amino acids. The CDR3: CASSYKEETQYF. The CDR3, as DNA: TGTGCCAGCAGCTACAAAGAAGAGACCCAGTACTTC.

The V call is TRBV12-3 or TRBV12-4, the J call TRBJ1-2; D ambiguous. The CDR3 is made up of 15 amino acids. V was pared by 6 bases and J by 1 base, with 15 bases between. The CDR3 sequence is CASSHGRQLNYGYTF. The CDR3 region has the DNA TGTGCCAGCAGCCATGGACGGCAGCTTAACTATGGCTACACCTTC.

This clonotype was seen repeatedly, ten times or more. The V gene is TRBV12-3 or TRBV12-4, the J gene TRBJ2-1; a possible D gene is TRBD1 (6 bases). CDR3 length: 15 residues. The V gene lost 6 bases and the J gene lost 8 bases, with 20 bases spanning the gap. CDR3 in DNA: TGTGCCAGCAGCCTAGGACAGAGCTACTGGGATGAGCAGTTCTTC. Amino acids: CASSLGQSYWDEQFF.

This clonotype was counted ten times or more. The chain employs TRBV29-1 and TRBJ2-7, with D unresolved. From germline, CDR1 is SQVTM and CDR2 ANQGSEA. The CDR3 loop spans 13 amino acids. V was pared by 3 bases and J by 0 bases, with 9 bases between. CDR3 sequence: CSVEGSSSYEQYF. CDR3 DNA sequence: TGCAGCGTTGAGGGCAGCAGCTCCTACGAGCAGTACTTC.

The chain has TRBV5-1 and TRBJ2-3; D assignment may be TRBD1 or TRBD2 (5 bases each). The CDR3 sequence is 16 residues long. The V and J ends lost 4 bases and 0 bases respectively, with 15 bases between them. Per germline, CDR1 SGHRS and CDR2 YFSETQ. The CDR3 here is CASSLGPRGSTDTQYF. The CDR3 DNA is TGCGCCAGCAGCCTAGGACCGAGGGGTAGCACAGATACGCAGTATTTT.

The V and J genes are TRBV12-3 or TRBV12-4 and TRBJ2-1, with D possibly TRBD1 on 6 matching bases. V was shortened by 5 bases and J by 2 bases, with 7 bases between the two germline ends. The CDR3 has 13 residues. The CDR3 sequence: CASSRTAYNEQFF. The CDR3 DNA follows: TGTGCCAGCAGTCGGACAGCCTACAATGAGCAGTTCTTC.

This clonotype was seen a handful of times. The J gene is TRBJ1-2, the V gene TRBV29-1; tentatively, D is TRBD1 (5 bases). Trimming took 0 bases from V and 8 from J, leaving 19 bases between them. Germline values: CDR1 SQVTM, CDR2 ANQGSEA. The CDR3 has 15 residues. In nucleotides, the CDR3 is TGCAGCGTTGAAGAAGTTCGGGGGGTGGTCTGGGGCTACACCTTC. Protein: CSVEEVRGVVWGYTF.

This clonotype was seen ten or more times. The CDR3 is CATSRRANYNSPLHF. The DNA of the CDR3 is TGTGCCACCAGCAGAAGGGCCAACTATAATTCACCCCTCCACTTT. V and J are TRBV15 and TRBJ1-6; D is ambiguous. Trimming stripped 2 bases from V and 3 bases from J, with 8 bases between. The CDR3 length is 15 residues. Germline CDR1 is LNHNV and CDR2 is YYDKDF (reference sequence). Full variable domain (remainder filled in from reference TRBV15 and TRBJ1-6): DAMVIQNPRYQVTQFGKPVTLSCSQTLNHNVMYWYQQKSSQAPKLLFHYYDKDFNNEADTPDNFQSRRPNTSFCFLDIRSPGLGDTAMYLCATSRRANYNSPLHFGNGTRLTVT.

This clonotype turned up a few times. The V call is TRBV19, the J call TRBJ2-6; D possibly corresponds to TRBD1 (6 bases). The CDR3 loop spans 16 amino acids. The germline V gene has CDR1 LNHDA and CDR2 SQIVND (reference sequence). V was clipped by 8 bases and J by 0 bases, with 14 bases between them. The CDR3 loop is CASRHRDRSGANVLTF. DNA for the CDR3: TGTGCCAGTCGCCACAGGGACCGCTCTGGGGCCAACGTCCTGACTTTC.